The table lists the clone carrying this T cell receptor beta chain with many counts. What it binds is not known. Between the trimmed V and J ends, which lost 4 bases and 3 bases, there was a span of 12 bases. Germline lookup yields CDR1 LGHDT and CDR2 YNNKEL (reference sequence). There are 14 residues in the CDR3. This entry comes from a study of lung T cells in sarcoidosis with Löfgren's syndrome. Study-level results: Versus controls, Löfgren's syndrome patients reportedly showed TRAV12-1 and TRBV2 as most expanded.

TCRdb used MiXCR to reprocess the reads, holding one entry per CDR3 protein. Altogether thousands of distinct CDR3 sequences are present, 15% to 20% being singletons, with the ten largest covering about 7%. The sample consisted of CD4+ T cells from bronchoalveolar lavage. The gene calls are TRBV3-1 and TRBJ1-1; D gene unclear. The source is a human donor with sarcoidosis (Löfgren's syndrome or another form), or a control subject (not recorded which). The CDR3 loop reads CASSPEKDYTEAFF. CDR3 bases: TGTGCCAGCAGCCCGGAGAAAGATTACACTGAAGCTTTCTTT.